Detailed here is one T cell receptor beta chain. The protocol was immunoSEQ multiplex PCR, while the TCRdb copy is restricted to in-frame clones and leaves out a portion. The data show roughly 100,000 clones, approximately 90% seen once. This entry comes from a study of T cell changes during pregnancy in multiple sclerosis. Germline-derived CDR1 and CDR2 are MNHNS and SASEGT. CDR3 length: 17 amino acids. V gave up 2 bases and J gave up 0 bases; unmatched junction bases: 7. The specimen was peripheral blood, collected after pregnancy. The TCR comes from a female donor with multiple sclerosis, enrolled in a pregnancy study. The V and J genes are TRBV6-1 and TRBJ2-3; 8 bases align to TRBD1. CDR3 DNA sequence: TGTGCCAGCAGTGAACCGGACAGGGACTTTAGCACAGATACGCAGTATTTT. Its protein is CASSEPDRDFSTDTQYF.